Listed here are 3 T cell receptor beta chains from one sample, sequenced in a study of blood T cell repertoires in COVID-19. TCRdb's table, derived via immunoSEQ multiplex PCR, lists solely in-frame clones and lacks some. The repertoire includes around 120,000 clones, almost 90% of them detected once, and nearly 0.9% sits in the top ten. The sample consisted of peripheral blood. The receptors here all came from a woman between 45 and 60 years old with active or convalescent COVID-19.

The chain links TRBV7-9 to TRBJ1-3; no reliable D call. Trimming removed 1 base at V and 0 bases at J, with 7 bases between. There are 15 residues in the CDR3. Looked up from germline, CDR1 is SEHNR and CDR2 is FQNEAQ (reference sequence). The CDR3 DNA is TGTGCCAGCAGCTTAGGCGGCCTCTCTGGAAACACCATATATTTT. Its protein product is CASSLGGLSGNTIYF.

This clone was detected a few times. The gene calls are TRBV6-5 and TRBJ1-3, with D possibly TRBD1 on 5 matching bases. Germline CDR1 MNHEY, CDR2 SVGAGI. There are 12 residues in the CDR3. The V end was cut by 5 bases, the J end by 7 bases, with 9 bases between. The CDR3: CASSTSGNTIYF. The CDR3 region has the DNA TGTGCCAGCAGTACATCAGGGAACACCATATATTTT.

J is TRBJ2-5 and V is TRBV3-1 (or the pseudogene TRBV3-2), with D perhaps matching TRBD1 (5 bases). The germline V gene encodes CDR1 LGHDT and CDR2 YNNKEL (reference sequence). The CDR3 sequence is 11 residues long. V lost 1 base and J lost 14, with 11 bases in between. CDR3 DNA: TGTGCCAGCAGCCAAGTTGGGCAGGGTTACTTC. Its protein product is CASSQVGQGYF.